Listed below are T cell receptor beta chains from one sample, sequenced in a study of Ad26.COV2.S vaccination and SARS-CoV-2 variants. TCRdb's copy holds only in-frame clones and misses some; the assay was immunoSEQ multiplex PCR. In the table there are hundreds of thousands of clones, roughly 84% of which are singletons. The sequenced sample was peripheral blood, obtained in a trial of Ad26.COV2.S vaccine versus placebo. The receptors were gathered from a person between 18 and 60 years old who received the Ad26.COV2.S COVID-19 vaccine or a placebo. Both conserved end residues are part of each CDR3. The D gene is left open where the match is weak. Expanded clones are given a class, and other clones once, few, many or no size at all.

clone size: -
V gene: TRBV3-1/TRBV3-2
D gene: TRBD2
J gene: TRBJ2-1
CDR3 protein: CASSREGPDEQFF
CDR3 DNA: TGTGCCAGCAGCCGGGAGGGGCCGGATGAGCAGTTCTTC

clone size: -
V gene: TRBV11-3
D gene: TRBD1
J gene: TRBJ2-5
CDR3 protein: CASSPGTGEGETQYF
CDR3 DNA: TGTGCCAGCAGCCCTGGGACAGGGGAGGGAGAGACCCAGTACTTC

clone size: -
V gene: TRBV6-1
D gene: -
J gene: TRBJ1-2
CDR3 protein: CASSEAAGGHRYGYTF
CDR3 DNA: TGTGCCAGCAGTGAAGCAGCGGGGGGCCACCGCTATGGCTACACCTTC

clone size: once
V gene: TRBV5-1
D gene: -
J gene: TRBJ1-6
CDR3 protein: CASSLRGVGSSYNSPLHF
CDR3 DNA: TGCGCCAGCAGCTTGAGGGGGGTAGGGAGCTCCTATAATTCACCCCTCCACTTT

clone size: -
V gene: TRBV20-1
D gene: TRBD1
J gene: TRBJ1-2
CDR3 protein: CSASPDRTGSYNYGYTF
CDR3 DNA: TGCAGTGCTAGTCCTGACCGGACAGGGTCCTATAACTATGGCTACACCTTC

clone size: -
V gene: TRBV3-1/TRBV3-2
D gene: -
J gene: TRBJ2-7
CDR3 protein: CASSQERRRPPSYYEQYF
CDR3 DNA: TGTGCCAGCAGCCAAGAAAGGCGCAGGCCTCCCAGCTACTACGAGCAGTACTTC

clone size: -
V gene: TRBV30
D gene: -
J gene: TRBJ2-1
CDR3 protein: CAWGPGSYNEQFF
CDR3 DNA: TGTGCCTGGGGTCCCGGTTCCTACAATGAGCAGTTCTTC

clone size: -
V gene: TRBV7-9
D gene: -
J gene: TRBJ1-6
CDR3 protein: CASSQQGGWNSPLHF
CDR3 DNA: TGTGCCAGCAGCCAACAGGGAGGTTGGAATTCACCCCTCCACTTT

clone size: -
V gene: TRBV3-1/TRBV3-2
D gene: -
J gene: TRBJ1-2
CDR3 protein: CAAGGPRGYTF
CDR3 DNA: TGTGCCGCGGGGGGACCCAGGGGCTACACCTTC

clone size: -
V gene: TRBV6-5
D gene: -
J gene: TRBJ1-5
CDR3 protein: CASSYGMGYNQPQHF
CDR3 DNA: TGTGCCAGCAGTTACGGAATGGGGTACAATCAGCCCCAGCATTTT

clone size: -
V gene: TRBV7-3
D gene: TRBD2
J gene: TRBJ2-2
CDR3 protein: CASSSPGLGRGTGELFF
CDR3 DNA: TGTGCCAGCAGCTCACCCGGACTAGGTCGGGGAACCGGGGAGCTGTTTTTT

clone size: -
V gene: TRBV5-1
D gene: -
J gene: TRBJ2-7
CDR3 protein: CASSLKGTGEQYF
CDR3 DNA: TGCGCCAGCAGCTTGAAGGGGACGGGCGAGCAGTACTTC

clone size: -
V gene: TRBV19
D gene: TRBD1
J gene: TRBJ1-1
CDR3 protein: CASYTGGMNTEAFF
CDR3 DNA: TGTGCCAGTTATACAGGGGGCATGAACACTGAAGCTTTCTTT

clone size: once
V gene: TRBV7-9
D gene: -
J gene: TRBJ1-1
CDR3 protein: CASSLGATEAFF
CDR3 DNA: TGTGCCAGCAGCTTGGGGGCCACTGAAGCTTTCTTT

clone size: -
V gene: TRBV29-1
D gene: TRBD1
J gene: TRBJ1-3
CDR3 protein: CSVFTGAGNTIYF
CDR3 DNA: TGCAGCGTTTTTACAGGGGCTGGAAACACCATATATTTT

clone size: -
V gene: TRBV7-2
D gene: TRBD2
J gene: TRBJ2-3
CDR3 protein: CASSLRTSGGADTQYF
CDR3 DNA: TGTGCCAGCAGCTTACGGACTAGCGGGGGGGCAGATACGCAGTATTTT

clone size: -
V gene: TRBV24-1
D gene: TRBD1
J gene: TRBJ1-2
CDR3 protein: CATPLLGTGVNGYTF
CDR3 DNA: TGTGCCACGCCACTCCTCGGGACAGGGGTCAATGGCTACACCTTC

clone size: -
V gene: TRBV7-3
D gene: -
J gene: TRBJ1-6
CDR3 protein: CASSLGARGSLHF
CDR3 DNA: TGTGCCAGCAGCTTAGGAGCCCGGGGAAGTCTCCACTTT

clone size: -
V gene: TRBV18
D gene: -
J gene: TRBJ2-5
CDR3 protein: CASSPPGLETQYF
CDR3 DNA: TGTGCCAGCTCACCACCGGGCTTAGAGACCCAGTACTTC

clone size: -
V gene: TRBV4-2
D gene: -
J gene: TRBJ2-3
CDR3 protein: CASSQERDSTDTQYF
CDR3 DNA: TGTGCCAGCAGCCAAGAACGGGACAGCACAGATACGCAGTATTTT

clone size: -
V gene: TRBV12-5
D gene: -
J gene: TRBJ2-5
CDR3 protein: CASGPRTDFQETQYF
CDR3 DNA: TGTGCTAGTGGCCCACGGACAGACTTCCAAGAGACCCAGTACTTC

clone size: -
V gene: TRBV6-6
D gene: -
J gene: TRBJ1-6
CDR3 protein: CASGWDLNSPLHF
CDR3 DNA: TGTGCCAGCGGATGGGATCTCAATTCACCCCTCCACTTT

clone size: once
V gene: TRBV4-2
D gene: -
J gene: TRBJ2-7
CDR3 protein: CASSYPGAVAFEQYF
CDR3 DNA: TGTGCCAGCAGCTATCCGGGGGCCGTCGCCTTCGAGCAGTACTTC

clone size: -
V gene: TRBV5-6
D gene: -
J gene: TRBJ1-2
CDR3 protein: CASSLRLGQRYYGYTF
CDR3 DNA: TGTGCCAGCAGCTTGCGTCTTGGACAGCGTTACTATGGCTACACCTTC

clone size: few
V gene: TRBV18
D gene: TRBD2
J gene: TRBJ2-3
CDR3 protein: CASSPPASGGAGDTQYF
CDR3 DNA: TGTGCCAGCTCACCACCGGCTAGCGGGGGCGCGGGGGATACGCAGTATTTT

clone size: -
V gene: TRBV23-1
D gene: -
J gene: TRBJ1-2
CDR3 protein: CASSQSTVKNYGYTF
CDR3 DNA: TGCGCCAGCAGTCAATCGACGGTAAAAAACTATGGCTACACCTTC

clone size: once
V gene: TRBV7-9
D gene: TRBD1
J gene: TRBJ2-1
CDR3 protein: CASSFLAGTGTYNEQFF
CDR3 DNA: TGTGCCAGCAGCTTCTTGGCTGGGACAGGGACCTACAATGAGCAGTTCTTC

clone size: -
V gene: TRBV10-3
D gene: TRBD1
J gene: TRBJ1-2
CDR3 protein: CAISESNRGYGYTF
CDR3 DNA: TGTGCCATCAGTGAGTCTAACAGGGGCTATGGCTACACCTTC

clone size: -
V gene: TRBV9
D gene: -
J gene: TRBJ2-3
CDR3 protein: CASSVRASTDTQYF
CDR3 DNA: TGTGCCAGCAGCGTGAGGGCCAGCACAGATACGCAGTATTTT

clone size: -
V gene: TRBV7-9
D gene: -
J gene: TRBJ1-1
CDR3 protein: CASSPGTAGPEAFF
CDR3 DNA: TGTGCCAGCAGCCCTGGGACGGCCGGCCCTGAAGCTTTCTTT

clone size: -
V gene: TRBV2
D gene: -
J gene: TRBJ2-7
CDR3 protein: CASSYPRAGTYEQYF
CDR3 DNA: TGTGCCAGCAGTTATCCTCGTGCGGGCACCTACGAGCAGTACTTC

clone size: -
V gene: TRBV19
D gene: TRBD2
J gene: TRBJ2-1
CDR3 protein: CASSYVGLAGGWSSYNEQFF
CDR3 DNA: TGTGCCAGTAGTTACGTGGGGCTAGCGGGGGGCTGGAGCTCCTACAATGAGCAGTTCTTC

clone size: -
V gene: TRBV30
D gene: -
J gene: TRBJ2-1
CDR3 protein: CAWAQGSSYNEQFF
CDR3 DNA: TGTGCCTGGGCCCAAGGTTCTTCCTACAATGAGCAGTTCTTC

clone size: -
V gene: TRBV6-1
D gene: -
J gene: TRBJ2-3
CDR3 protein: CASSELRGHTSTDTQYF
CDR3 DNA: TGTGCCAGCAGTGAACTGCGGGGACACACGAGCACAGATACGCAGTATTTT

clone size: -
V gene: TRBV15
D gene: TRBD1
J gene: TRBJ1-1
CDR3 protein: CATSPRGTVLEAFF
CDR3 DNA: TGTGCCACCAGCCCCCGCGGGACAGTCCTCGAAGCTTTCTTT

clone size: -
V gene: TRBV6-5
D gene: -
J gene: TRBJ2-7
CDR3 protein: CASSYGTDLYEQYF
CDR3 DNA: TGTGCCAGCAGTTATGGCACAGATCTTTACGAGCAGTACTTC

clone size: -
V gene: TRBV5-6
D gene: TRBD2
J gene: TRBJ2-1
CDR3 protein: CASTLGTSGAGWPYNEQFF
CDR3 DNA: TGTGCCAGCACCCTTGGGACTAGCGGGGCGGGCTGGCCATACAATGAGCAGTTCTTC

clone size: -
V gene: TRBV6-2/TRBV6-3
D gene: -
J gene: TRBJ1-5
CDR3 protein: CASSRDGGSSPQHF
CDR3 DNA: TGTGCCAGCAGTAGGGACGGGGGATCGTCGCCCCAGCATTTT

clone size: few
V gene: TRBV27
D gene: -
J gene: TRBJ1-3
CDR3 protein: CASSLYGGANTIYF
CDR3 DNA: TGTGCCAGCAGTTTATACGGGGGCGCGAACACCATATATTTT

clone size: -
V gene: TRBV25-1
D gene: TRBD1
J gene: TRBJ1-5
CDR3 protein: CASSPGGLDQPQHF
CDR3 DNA: TGTGCCAGCAGTCCAGGGGGGTTGGATCAGCCCCAGCATTTT

clone size: -
V gene: TRBV10-3
D gene: -
J gene: TRBJ2-3
CDR3 protein: CAISELVDTQYF
CDR3 DNA: TGTGCCATCAGTGAGTTGGTTGATACGCAGTATTTT

clone size: -
V gene: TRBV7-9
D gene: -
J gene: TRBJ1-1
CDR3 protein: CASSLMNTEAFF
CDR3 DNA: TGTGCCAGCAGCCTGATGAACACTGAAGCTTTCTTT

clone size: -
V gene: TRBV5-1
D gene: -
J gene: TRBJ1-2
CDR3 protein: CASSVGQGGYGYTF
CDR3 DNA: TGCGCCAGCAGCGTAGGACAAGGGGGCTATGGCTACACCTTC

clone size: -
V gene: TRBV19
D gene: TRBD1
J gene: TRBJ2-6
CDR3 protein: CASSARTGAGANVLTF
CDR3 DNA: TGTGCCAGTAGTGCCCGGACAGGGGCTGGGGCCAACGTCCTGACTTTC

clone size: -
V gene: TRBV6-5
D gene: -
J gene: TRBJ1-2
CDR3 protein: CASSRLTGEDGYTF
CDR3 DNA: TGTGCCAGCAGCCGATTAACAGGCGAGGATGGCTACACCTTC

clone size: -
V gene: TRBV7-9
D gene: -
J gene: TRBJ2-7
CDR3 protein: CASSSLFRGGYEQYF
CDR3 DNA: TGTGCCAGCAGTTCTCTCTTTCGGGGAGGCTACGAGCAGTACTTC

clone size: -
V gene: TRBV3-1/TRBV3-2
D gene: -
J gene: TRBJ1-2
CDR3 protein: CASSQARSYGYTF
CDR3 DNA: TGTGCCAGCAGCCAAGCCAGGAGCTATGGCTACACCTTC

clone size: -
V gene: TRBV9
D gene: -
J gene: TRBJ1-2
CDR3 protein: CASSVGLGDIYGYTF
CDR3 DNA: TGTGCCAGCAGCGTAGGGTTGGGGGACATCTATGGCTACACCTTC

clone size: -
V gene: TRBV15
D gene: TRBD1
J gene: TRBJ2-2
CDR3 protein: CATSKDRGPNTGELFF
CDR3 DNA: TGTGCCACCAGCAAAGACAGGGGGCCGAACACCGGGGAGCTGTTTTTT

clone size: -
V gene: TRBV4-1
D gene: -
J gene: TRBJ1-1
CDR3 protein: CASSQAPSWGTEAFF
CDR3 DNA: TGCGCCAGCAGCCAAGCGCCCTCCTGGGGCACTGAAGCTTTCTTT

clone size: -
V gene: TRBV7-9
D gene: -
J gene: TRBJ2-3
CDR3 protein: CASSFTGVLVDTQYF
CDR3 DNA: TGTGCCAGCAGCTTTACGGGGGTTCTAGTAGATACGCAGTATTTT

clone size: -
V gene: TRBV5-1
D gene: TRBD1
J gene: TRBJ2-5
CDR3 protein: CASSPGTGDRRETQYF
CDR3 DNA: TGCGCCAGCAGCCCGGGGACAGGGGATAGGAGAGAGACCCAGTACTTC

clone size: few
V gene: TRBV2
D gene: -
J gene: TRBJ1-1
CDR3 protein: CASSRGTGAFF
CDR3 DNA: TGTGCCAGCAGTCGGGGGACTGGGGCTTTCTTT

clone size: -
V gene: TRBV27
D gene: -
J gene: TRBJ1-2
CDR3 protein: CASSKPGRGGGYTF
CDR3 DNA: TGTGCCAGCAGTAAACCGGGACGGGGGGGAGGCTACACCTTC

clone size: -
V gene: TRBV7-3
D gene: -
J gene: TRBJ2-3
CDR3 protein: CASSLVGGGTQYF
CDR3 DNA: TGTGCCAGCAGCTTAGTGGGAGGCGGTACGCAGTATTTT